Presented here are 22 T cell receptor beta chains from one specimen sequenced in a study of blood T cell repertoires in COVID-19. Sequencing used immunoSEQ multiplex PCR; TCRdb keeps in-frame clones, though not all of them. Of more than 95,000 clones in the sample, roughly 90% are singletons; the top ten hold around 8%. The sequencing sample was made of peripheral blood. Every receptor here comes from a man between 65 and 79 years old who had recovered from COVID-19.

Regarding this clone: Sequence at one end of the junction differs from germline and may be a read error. Here the CDR3 DNA reads TGTGCCAGCAGCTTGTATAGAGATCATAGCAGTCAGCCCCAGCATTTT. This gives the protein CASSLYRDHSSQPQHF. The chain combines TRBV5-6 with TRBJ1-5; no clear D gene. The CDR3 consists of 16 residues. The germline gives CDR1 SGHDT, CDR2 YYEEEE.

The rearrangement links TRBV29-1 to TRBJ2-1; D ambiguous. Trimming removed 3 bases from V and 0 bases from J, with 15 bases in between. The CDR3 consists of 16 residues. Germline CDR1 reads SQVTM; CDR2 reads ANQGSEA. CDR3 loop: CSVEGQPESSYNEQFF. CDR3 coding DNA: TGCAGCGTTGAGGGCCAGCCCGAAAGCTCCTACAATGAGCAGTTCTTC.

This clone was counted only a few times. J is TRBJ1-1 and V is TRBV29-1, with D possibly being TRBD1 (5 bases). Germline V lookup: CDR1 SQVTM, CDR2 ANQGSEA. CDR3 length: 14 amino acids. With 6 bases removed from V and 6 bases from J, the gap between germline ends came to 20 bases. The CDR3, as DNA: TGCAGCGTAGCACCGGGACCCGGGGGTCCTGAAGCTTTCTTT. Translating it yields CSVAPGPGGPEAFF.

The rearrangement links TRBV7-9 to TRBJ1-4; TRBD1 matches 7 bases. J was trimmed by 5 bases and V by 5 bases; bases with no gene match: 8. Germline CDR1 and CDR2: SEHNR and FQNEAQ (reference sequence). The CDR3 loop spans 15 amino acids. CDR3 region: CASSARGQTNEKLFF. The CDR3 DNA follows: TGTGCCAGCAGCGCTAGGGGACAGACAAATGAAAAACTGTTTTTT.

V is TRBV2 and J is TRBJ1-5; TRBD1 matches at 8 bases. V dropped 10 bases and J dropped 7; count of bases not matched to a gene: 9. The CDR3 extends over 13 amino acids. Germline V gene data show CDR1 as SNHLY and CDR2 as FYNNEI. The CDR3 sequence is CATAGTGEQPQHF. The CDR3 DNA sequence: TGTGCCACCGCCGGGACAGGCGAGCAGCCCCAGCATTTT.

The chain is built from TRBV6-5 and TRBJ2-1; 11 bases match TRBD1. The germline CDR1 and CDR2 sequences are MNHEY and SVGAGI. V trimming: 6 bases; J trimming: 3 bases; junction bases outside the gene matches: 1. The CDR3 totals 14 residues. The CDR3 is CASRGTGGYNEQFF. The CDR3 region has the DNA TGTGCCAGCAGGGGGACAGGGGGCTACAATGAGCAGTTCTTC.

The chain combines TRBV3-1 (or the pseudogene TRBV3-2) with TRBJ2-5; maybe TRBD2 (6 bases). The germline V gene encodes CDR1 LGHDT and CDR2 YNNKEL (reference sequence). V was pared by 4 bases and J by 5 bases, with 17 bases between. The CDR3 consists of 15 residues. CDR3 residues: CASSLNPGEAETQYF. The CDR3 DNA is TGTGCCAGCAGCCTGAACCCCGGGGAGGCGGAGACCCAGTACTTC.

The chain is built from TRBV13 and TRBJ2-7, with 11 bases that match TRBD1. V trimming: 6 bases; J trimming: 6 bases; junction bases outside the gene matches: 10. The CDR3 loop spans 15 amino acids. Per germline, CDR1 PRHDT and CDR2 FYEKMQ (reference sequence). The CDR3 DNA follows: TGTGCCAGCAGACCCTGGACAGGGGGCTGGCCCGAGCAGTACTTC. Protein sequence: CASRPWTGGWPEQYF.

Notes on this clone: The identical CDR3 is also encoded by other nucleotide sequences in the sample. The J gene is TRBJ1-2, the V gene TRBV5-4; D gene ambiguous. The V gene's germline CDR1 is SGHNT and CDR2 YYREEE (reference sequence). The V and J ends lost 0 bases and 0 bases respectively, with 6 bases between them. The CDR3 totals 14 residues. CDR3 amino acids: CASSLGGANYGYTF. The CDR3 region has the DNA TGTGCCAGCAGCTTGGGGGGAGCTAACTATGGCTACACCTTC. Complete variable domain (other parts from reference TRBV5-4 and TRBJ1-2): ETGVTQSPTHLIKTRGQQVTLRCSSQSGHNTVSWYQQALGQGPQFIFQYYREEENGRGNFPPRFSGLQFPNYSSELNVNALELDDSALYLCASSLGGANYGYTFGSGTRLTVV.

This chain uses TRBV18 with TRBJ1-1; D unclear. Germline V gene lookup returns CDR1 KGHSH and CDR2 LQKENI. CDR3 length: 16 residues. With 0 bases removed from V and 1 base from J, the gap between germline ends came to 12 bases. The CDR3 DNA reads TGTGCCAGCTCACCACCATCCTCCAGAAGGAACACTGAAGCTTTCTTT. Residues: CASSPPSSRRNTEAFF. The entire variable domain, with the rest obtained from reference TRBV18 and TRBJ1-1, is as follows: NAGVMQNPRHLVRRRGQEARLRCSPMKGHSHVYWYRQLPEEGLKFMVYLQKENIIDESGMPKERFSAEFPKEGPSILRIQQVVRGDSAAYFCASSPPSSRRNTEAFFGQGTRLTVV.

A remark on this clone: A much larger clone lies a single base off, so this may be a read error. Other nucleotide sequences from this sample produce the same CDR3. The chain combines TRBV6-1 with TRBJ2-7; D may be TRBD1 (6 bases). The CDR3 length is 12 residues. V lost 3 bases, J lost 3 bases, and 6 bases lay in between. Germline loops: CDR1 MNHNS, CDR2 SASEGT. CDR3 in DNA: TGTGCCAGCAGTGACAGGGGCTACGAGCAGTACTTC. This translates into CASSDRGYEQYF.

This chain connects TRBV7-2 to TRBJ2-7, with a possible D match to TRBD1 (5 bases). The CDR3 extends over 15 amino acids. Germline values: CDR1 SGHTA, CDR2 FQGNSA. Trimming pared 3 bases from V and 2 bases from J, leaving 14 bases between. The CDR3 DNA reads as TGTGCCAGCAGCTTCCTTAAGGGGTCGACCTACGAGCAGTACTTC. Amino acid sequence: CASSFLKGSTYEQYF. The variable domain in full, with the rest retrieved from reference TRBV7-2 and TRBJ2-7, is GAGVSQSPSNKVTEKGKDVELRCDPISGHTALYWYRQSLGQGLEFLIYFQGNSAPDKSGLPSDRFSAERTGGSVSTLTIQRTQQEDSAVYLCASSFLKGSTYEQYFGPGTRLTVT.

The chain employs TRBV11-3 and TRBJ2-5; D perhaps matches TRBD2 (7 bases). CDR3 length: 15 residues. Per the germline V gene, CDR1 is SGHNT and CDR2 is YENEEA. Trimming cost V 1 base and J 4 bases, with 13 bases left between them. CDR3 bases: TGTGCCAGCAGCTTAGTACCGGGGGGCCTAGAGACCCAGTACTTC. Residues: CASSLVPGGLETQYF.

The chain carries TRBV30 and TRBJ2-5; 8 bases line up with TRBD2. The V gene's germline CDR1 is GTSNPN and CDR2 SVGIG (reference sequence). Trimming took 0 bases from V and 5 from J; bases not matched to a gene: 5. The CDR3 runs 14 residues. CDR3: CAWSVPGGRETQYF. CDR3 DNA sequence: TGTGCCTGGAGTGTACCGGGAGGGCGGGAGACCCAGTACTTC.

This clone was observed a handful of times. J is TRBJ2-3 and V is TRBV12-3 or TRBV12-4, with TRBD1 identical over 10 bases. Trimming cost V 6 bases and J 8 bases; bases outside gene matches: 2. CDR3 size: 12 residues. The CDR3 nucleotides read TGTGCCAGCAGCCGGACAGGGGGTACGCAGTATTTT. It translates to CASSRTGGTQYF.

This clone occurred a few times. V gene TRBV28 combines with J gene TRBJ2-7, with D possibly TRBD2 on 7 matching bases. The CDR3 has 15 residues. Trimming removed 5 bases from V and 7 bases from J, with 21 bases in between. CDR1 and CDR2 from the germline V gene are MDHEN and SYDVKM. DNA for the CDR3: TGTGCCAGCAGTACTATGTCCCTAGGGGGGGGTGAGCAGTACTTC. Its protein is CASSTMSLGGGEQYF.

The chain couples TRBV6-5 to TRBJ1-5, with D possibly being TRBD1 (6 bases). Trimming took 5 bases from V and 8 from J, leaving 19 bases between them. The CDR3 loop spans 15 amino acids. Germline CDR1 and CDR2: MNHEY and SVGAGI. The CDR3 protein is CASSRSQGLGEPQHF. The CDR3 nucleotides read TGTGCCAGCAGTCGGTCACAGGGTTTAGGAGAGCCCCAGCATTTT.

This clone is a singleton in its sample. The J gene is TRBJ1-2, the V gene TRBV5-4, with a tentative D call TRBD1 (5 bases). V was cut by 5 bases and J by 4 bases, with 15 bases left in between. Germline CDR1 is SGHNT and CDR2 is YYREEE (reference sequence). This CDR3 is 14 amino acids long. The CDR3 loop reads CASSQEQGRYGYTF. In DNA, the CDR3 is TGTGCCAGCAGTCAAGAGCAGGGTCGCTATGGCTACACCTTC.

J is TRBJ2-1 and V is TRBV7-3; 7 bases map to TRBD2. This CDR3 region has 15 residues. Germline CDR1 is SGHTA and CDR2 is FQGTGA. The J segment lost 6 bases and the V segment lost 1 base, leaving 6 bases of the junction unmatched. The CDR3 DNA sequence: TGTGCCAGCAGCTTAAGGGGGGGAACCCGCAATGAGCAGTTCTTC. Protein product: CASSLRGGTRNEQFF.

This CDR3 reads CASSLTAVVAGELFF. For the CDR3, the DNA is TGTGCCAGCAGCCTAACAGCGGTGGTCGCCGGGGAGCTGTTTTTT. The chain carries TRBV3-1 (or the pseudogene TRBV3-2) and TRBJ2-2, with D possibly TRBD2 on 5 matching bases. Germline CDR1 and CDR2: LGHDT and YNNKEL (reference sequence). The CDR3 consists of 15 residues. Trimming shortened V by 4 bases and J by 6 bases, and 15 bases separated the two germline ends.

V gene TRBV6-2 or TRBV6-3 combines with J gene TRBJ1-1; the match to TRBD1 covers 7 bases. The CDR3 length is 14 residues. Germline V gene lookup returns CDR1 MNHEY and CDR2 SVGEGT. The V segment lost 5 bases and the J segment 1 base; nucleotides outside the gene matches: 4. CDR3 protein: CASSLGGSNTEAFF. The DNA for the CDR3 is TGTGCCAGCAGTCTAGGGGGCTCGAACACTGAAGCTTTCTTT.

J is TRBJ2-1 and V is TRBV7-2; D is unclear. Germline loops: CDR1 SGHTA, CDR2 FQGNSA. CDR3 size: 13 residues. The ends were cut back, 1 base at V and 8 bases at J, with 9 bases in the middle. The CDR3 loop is CASSLGRADEQFF. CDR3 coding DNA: TGTGCCAGCAGCTTAGGTCGCGCGGATGAGCAGTTCTTC.